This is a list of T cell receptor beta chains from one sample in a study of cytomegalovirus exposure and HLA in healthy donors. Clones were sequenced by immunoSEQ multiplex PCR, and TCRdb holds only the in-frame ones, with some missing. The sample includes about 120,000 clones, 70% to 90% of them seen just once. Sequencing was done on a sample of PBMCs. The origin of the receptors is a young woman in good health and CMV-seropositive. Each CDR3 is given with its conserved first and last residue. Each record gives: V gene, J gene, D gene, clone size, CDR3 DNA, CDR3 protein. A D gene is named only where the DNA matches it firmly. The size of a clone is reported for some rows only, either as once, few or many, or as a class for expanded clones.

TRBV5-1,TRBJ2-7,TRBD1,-,TGCGCCAGCAGCTCCGGGACAGGGGACTACGAGCAGTACTTC,CASSSGTGDYEQYF
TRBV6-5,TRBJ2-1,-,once,TGTGCCAGCACAGCGGGCAATGAGCAGTTCTTC,CASTAGNEQFF
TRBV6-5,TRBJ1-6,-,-,TGTGCCAGCGGTAGGGGCAGGGTTGGTTCACCCCTCCACTTT,CASGRGRVGSPLHF
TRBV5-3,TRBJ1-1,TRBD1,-,TGTGCCAGAAGCGACGAGACAGGGGGCACTGAAGCTTTCTTT,CARSDETGGTEAFF
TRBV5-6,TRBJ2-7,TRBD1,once,TGTGCCAGCAGCTTATCCTTGGGACAGCGCTCCTACGAGCAGTACTTC,CASSLSLGQRSYEQYF
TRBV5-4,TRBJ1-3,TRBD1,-,TGTGCCAGCAGCTTGAGGGGGCCAGGAAACACCATATATTTT,CASSLRGPGNTIYF
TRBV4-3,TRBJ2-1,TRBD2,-,TGCGCCAGCAGCCAAGTCGGGACTAGAATTGGCAATGAGCAGTTCTTC,CASSQVGTRIGNEQFF
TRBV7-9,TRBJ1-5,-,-,TGTGCCAGCAGCCTGACGGGGGAGCAGCCCCAGCATTTT,CASSLTGEQPQHF
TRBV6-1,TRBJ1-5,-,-,TGTGCCAGCAGTGAAGAGGGGGGGCAGCCCCAGCATTTT,CASSEEGGQPQHF
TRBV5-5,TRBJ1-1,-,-,TGTGCCAGCCAGGGTATGAACACTGAAGCTTTCTTT,CASQGMNTEAFF
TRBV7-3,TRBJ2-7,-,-,TGTGCCAGCTCCCCAGAAGCGGGCTACGAGCAGTACTTC,CASSPEAGYEQYF
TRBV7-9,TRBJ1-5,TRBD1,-,TGTGCCAGCAGCTTAGAGGGACAGAGCAATCAGCCCCAGCATTTT,CASSLEGQSNQPQHF
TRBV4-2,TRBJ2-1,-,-,TGTGCCAGCAGCCAAGAAGTAGGGGGTTACAATGAGCAGTTCTTC,CASSQEVGGYNEQFF
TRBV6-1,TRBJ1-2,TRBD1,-,TGTGCCAGCAGCGTAGACAGGGGGATACCGCTTGGCTACACCTTC,CASSVDRGIPLGYTF
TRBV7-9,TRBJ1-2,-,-,TGTGCCAGCAGCTCCACAGCCGGATCAGGCTACACCTTC,CASSSTAGSGYTF
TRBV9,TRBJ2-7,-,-,TGTGCCAGCAGCCCGGACTTAGGGGGAGCGTTTAAAGTGGGAGAGCAGTACTTC,CASSPDLGGAFKVGEQYF
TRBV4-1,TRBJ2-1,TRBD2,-,TGCGCCAGCAGCCAGTTTAGCGGGAGCTCCTACAATGAGCAGTTCTTC,CASSQFSGSSYNEQFF
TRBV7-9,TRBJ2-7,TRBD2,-,TGTGCCAGCAGCCCTGGACCGGGACTAGCCTACGAGCAGTACTTC,CASSPGPGLAYEQYF
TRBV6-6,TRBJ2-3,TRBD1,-,TGTGCCAGCAGTCACACAGGGGAGAGTACGCAGTATTTT,CASSHTGESTQYF
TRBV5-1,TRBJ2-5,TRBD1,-,TGCGCCAGCAGCTCCCCAGGGGGACGAGAGACCCAGTACTTC,CASSSPGGRETQYF
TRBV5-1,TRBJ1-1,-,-,TGCGCCAGCAGCTCAGAAGACAGCAGCCAGAACACTGAAGCTTTCTTT,CASSSEDSSQNTEAFF
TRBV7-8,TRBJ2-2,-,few,TGTGCCAGCAGCTTAGTCGAGACCGGGGAGCTGTTTTTT,CASSLVETGELFF
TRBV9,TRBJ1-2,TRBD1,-,TGTGCCAGCAGCATAGATCCGGGACAGGGAGCAGGTGGCTACACCTTC,CASSIDPGQGAGGYTF
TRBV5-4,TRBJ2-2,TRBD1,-,TGTGCCAGCAGCGTTGACAGGGGGCTAACCGGGGAGCTGTTTTTT,CASSVDRGLTGELFF
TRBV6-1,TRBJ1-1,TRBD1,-,TGTGCCAGCAGTGACAGGACAGGACTGAACACTGAAGCTTTCTTT,CASSDRTGLNTEAFF
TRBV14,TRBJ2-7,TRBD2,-,TGTGCCAGCAGCCAAGTTCAAGCGGGAGGGCCTGACGAGCAGTACTTC,CASSQVQAGGPDEQYF
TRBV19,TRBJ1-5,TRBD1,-,TGTGCCAGTAGTATAGGGACAGGGGGGACCCAGCCCCAGCATTTT,CASSIGTGGTQPQHF
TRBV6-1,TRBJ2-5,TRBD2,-,TGTGCCAGCTGTAATAGCGGGGGGCAAGAGACCCAGTACTTC,CASCNSGGQETQYF
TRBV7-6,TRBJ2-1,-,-,TGTGCCAGCAGCACGTACACAGGGCCCTATTACAATGAGCAGTTCTTC,CASSTYTGPYYNEQFF
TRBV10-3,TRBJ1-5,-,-,TGTGCCATCAGTGATGAATGGAGGTCGGGTAATCAGCCCCAGCATTTT,CAISDEWRSGNQPQHF
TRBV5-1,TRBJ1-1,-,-,TGCGCCAGCAGCTCCGAAGGGACTTACACTGAAGCTTTCTTT,CASSSEGTYTEAFF
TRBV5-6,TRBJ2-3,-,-,TGTGCCAGCAGCTTGGTGTCTAGTACAGATACGCAGTATTTT,CASSLVSSTDTQYF
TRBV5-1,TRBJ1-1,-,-,TGCGCCAGCAGCTTGGCGGCAGGGTTTATGAACACTGAAGCTTTCTTT,CASSLAAGFMNTEAFF
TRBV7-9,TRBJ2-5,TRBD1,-,TGTGCCAGCAGCTTAGGGGACAGGGGGCTTCGGGAGACCCAGTACTTC,CASSLGDRGLRETQYF
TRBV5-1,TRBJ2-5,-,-,TGCGCCAGCAGCTCCGGGTCCCATGTAGGAGAGACCCAGTACTTC,CASSSGSHVGETQYF
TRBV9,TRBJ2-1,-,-,TGTGCCAGCAGTCTGCAGGGAAATGAGCAGTTCTTC,CASSLQGNEQFF
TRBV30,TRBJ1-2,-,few,TGTGCCTGGAGTGCTACAGGCGTCTATGGCTACACCTTC,CAWSATGVYGYTF
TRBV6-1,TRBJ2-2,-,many,TGTGCCAGCAGTCCCTTTTACACCGGGGAGCTGTTTTTT,CASSPFYTGELFF
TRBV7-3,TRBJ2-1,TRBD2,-,TGTGCCAGCAGCTCGGGGGGGCCCTACAATGAGCAGTTCTTC,CASSSGGPYNEQFF
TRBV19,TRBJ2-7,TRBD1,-,TGTGCCAGTACCTTAACCGACAGGGGGAATCACGAGCAGTACTTC,CASTLTDRGNHEQYF
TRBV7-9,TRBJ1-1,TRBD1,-,TGTGCCAGCAGCTTAAGGGGACAGGGGTTGCTTGAAGCTTTCTTT,CASSLRGQGLLEAFF
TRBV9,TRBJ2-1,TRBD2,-,TGTGCCAGCAGCGAATTAGCGGGGTGGATGGATGAGCAGTTCTTC,CASSELAGWMDEQFF
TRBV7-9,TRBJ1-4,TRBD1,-,TGTGCCAGCAGCTTAGCGGCAGGGGGTGAAAAACTGTTTTTT,CASSLAAGGEKLFF
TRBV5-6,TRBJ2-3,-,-,TGTGCCAGCAGCGGGCCGACACCCGATACGCAGTATTTT,CASSGPTPDTQYF
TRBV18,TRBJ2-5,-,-,TGTGCCAGCTCACCCGACAGTCTACCAAGAGAGACCCAGTACTTC,CASSPDSLPRETQYF
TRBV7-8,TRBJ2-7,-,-,TGTGCCAGCAGCCAGGGCAGGCTAAGTCACGAGCAGTACTTC,CASSQGRLSHEQYF
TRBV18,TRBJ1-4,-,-,TGTGCCAGCTCACCACGACCTCAATTACAGGGAAGGGGCGAAAAACTGTTTTTT,CASSPRPQLQGRGEKLFF
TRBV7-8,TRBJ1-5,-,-,TGTGCCAGCAGCTTAGAGGGTGGGGGCCTTCAGCCCCAGCATTTT,CASSLEGGGLQPQHF
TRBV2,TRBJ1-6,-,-,TGTGCCAGCAGTATCAGTGGACCCCTCCACTTT,CASSISGPLHF
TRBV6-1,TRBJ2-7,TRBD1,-,TGTGCCAGCAGCAGATGGACAGGCGATGTCGGCGAGCAGTACTTC,CASSRWTGDVGEQYF
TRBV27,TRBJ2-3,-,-,TGTGCCAGCAGCGCTATCCCTTCAGATACGCAGTATTTT,CASSAIPSDTQYF
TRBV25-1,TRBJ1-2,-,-,TGTGCCAGCACCGGTAACTATGGCTACACCTTC,CASTGNYGYTF
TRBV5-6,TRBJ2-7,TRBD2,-,TGTGCCAGCAGCTCAACTAGCGGGCTATACGAGCAGTACTTC,CASSSTSGLYEQYF
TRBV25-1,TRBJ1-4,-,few,TGTGCCAGCAGTCAGGGATTGTTAGCAACTAATGAAAAACTGTTTTTT,CASSQGLLATNEKLFF
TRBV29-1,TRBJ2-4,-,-,TGCAGCGTTGTGACGGGGTTCAGCATTCAGTACTTC,CSVVTGFSIQYF